These 12 T cell receptor beta chains were all obtained from the same sample, sequenced in a study of control samples from healthy donors and cancer patients. The method was immunoSEQ multiplex PCR; TCRdb's version includes in-frame clones alone and lacks a portion of them. The sample shows some 170,000 clones, 96% of them seen only once. What was sequenced was blood. The origin of the receptors is a woman aged 25 to 39 in good health.

This clone was observed a single time. The rearrangement joins TRBV4-1 to TRBJ1-2, with TRBD1 matching 7 bases. The germline CDR1 and CDR2 sequences are MGHRA and YSYEKL. V shed 2 bases, J shed 6 bases, and the junction held 12 bases outside the gene matches. CDR3 length: 16 residues. The CDR3 loop is CASSQTTDRTPDGYTF. The CDR3 DNA reads TGCGCCAGCAGCCAAACAACGGACAGGACCCCCGATGGCTACACCTTC.

The chain is built from TRBV28 and TRBJ1-3, with D possibly being TRBD1 (5 bases). Germline V gene sequence: CDR1 MDHEN, CDR2 SYDVKM. Trimming removed 3 bases from V and 0 bases from J, with 12 bases in between. The CDR3 loop spans 16 amino acids. CDR3 protein: CASSFGRDFSGNTIYF. The CDR3 DNA follows: TGTGCCAGCAGTTTTGGCAGGGATTTCTCTGGAAACACCATATATTTT. The full variable domain, in which reference TRBV28 and TRBJ1-3 provide the parts outside the CDR3, is DVKVTQSSRYLVKRTGEKVFLECVQDMDHENMFWYRQDPGLGLRLIYFSYDVKMKEKGDIPEGYSVSREKKERFSLILESASTNQTSMYLCASSFGRDFSGNTIYFGEGSWLTVV.

The chain is built from TRBV29-1 and TRBJ2-1; D is undetermined. The CDR3 loop spans 11 amino acids. Deletions cut 4 bases from V and 10 bases from J, with 11 bases between. The V gene's germline CDR1 is SQVTM and CDR2 ANQGSEA. The CDR3 sequence: CSVGGPLEQFF. The CDR3 DNA is TGCAGCGTTGGTGGACCCTTGGAGCAGTTCTTC.

Here the CDR3 reads CAISESRGIGTEAFF. CDR3 DNA sequence: TGTGCCATCAGTGAGTCGAGGGGAATAGGAACTGAAGCTTTCTTT. V and J are TRBV10-3 and TRBJ1-1, with a tentative D call TRBD1 (5 bases). From germline, CDR1 is ENHRY and CDR2 SYGVKD. V lost 0 bases and J 5 bases, leaving 13 bases between the germline ends. The CDR3 length is 15 residues.

This clone was seen once. The V call is TRBV5-4, the J call TRBJ1-2; a possible D gene is TRBD1 (5 bases). The V end was cut by 3 bases, the J end by 7 bases, with 10 bases between. CDR1 SGHNT and CDR2 YYREEE come from the germline V gene (reference sequence). CDR3 length: 12 residues. Here the CDR3 reads CASSSGGVGYTF. The CDR3 DNA follows: TGTGCCAGCAGCTCTGGGGGGGTTGGCTACACCTTC. The full variable domain, in which reference TRBV5-4 and TRBJ1-2 provide the parts outside the CDR3, is ETGVTQSPTHLIKTRGQQVTLRCSSQSGHNTVSWYQQALGQGPQFIFQYYREEENGRGNFPPRFSGLQFPNYSSELNVNALELDDSALYLCASSSGGVGYTFGSGTRLTVV.

The CDR3 DNA reads TGTGCCAGCAAGGACCAGGGGGCGCTTGGCTACACCTTC. The encoded protein is CASKDQGALGYTF. V gene TRBV3-1 (or the pseudogene TRBV3-2) combines with J gene TRBJ1-2; 8 bases match TRBD1. Germline V gene lookup returns CDR1 LGHDT and CDR2 YNNKEL (reference sequence). The CDR3 loop spans 13 amino acids. After removal of 7 bases from V and 7 bases from J, the junction contained 8 bases not matched to a gene.

The rearrangement joins TRBV4-1 to TRBJ1-5; D call uncertain. V was clipped by 4 bases and J by 0 bases, with 19 bases between them. CDR3 length equals 18 residues. In germline, CDR1 is MGHRA, CDR2 YSYEKL. CDR3 protein: CASSLQALRGVSNQPQHF. The CDR3 region has the DNA TGCGCCAGCAGCCTTCAAGCTCTCCGCGGGGTTAGCAATCAGCCCCAGCATTTT.

V usage is TRBV5-1 and J usage is TRBJ1-1, with TRBD1 identical over 7 bases. CDR3 length equals 14 residues. Germline trimming cut 3 bases from V and 1 base from J; bases unmatched to any gene: 3. Looked up from germline, CDR1 is SGHRS and CDR2 is YFSETQ. CDR3 in DNA: TGCGCCAGCAGCTCGACAGGGTCGAACACTGAAGCTTTCTTT. Translated, it gives CASSSTGSNTEAFF.

The V and J genes are TRBV6-5 and TRBJ1-6; D call uncertain. This CDR3 contains 13 residues. Germline lookup yields CDR1 MNHEY and CDR2 SVGAGI. V lost 7 bases to trimming and J lost 5 bases, with 9 bases between them. Here the CDR3 reads CASMRSDNSPLHF. The CDR3 nucleotides are TGTGCCAGCATGAGGAGCGATAATTCACCCCTCCACTTT.

The chain uses TRBV4-1 and TRBJ2-4, with D perhaps matching TRBD1 or TRBD2 (5 bases each). The CDR3 has 15 residues. Trimming left V 1 base short and J 5 bases short, with 12 bases between. Germline V gene lookup returns CDR1 MGHRA and CDR2 YSYEKL. The DNA for the CDR3 is TGCGCCAGCAGCCAAGGATGGGGGAAGGAAAACATTCAGTACTTC. Encoded protein: CASSQGWGKENIQYF.

The V and J genes are TRBV6-5 and TRBJ1-3, with TRBD1 matching 7 bases. V lost 6 bases and J lost 1; bases outside the gene matches: 6. The germline V gene encodes CDR1 MNHEY and CDR2 SVGAGI. This CDR3 spans 15 amino acids. The CDR3 DNA follows: TGTGCCAGCAGAAGCAACAGGGGTTCTGGAAACACCATATATTTT. Protein product: CASRSNRGSGNTIYF.

The chain links TRBV4-1 to TRBJ2-1, with 9 bases fitting TRBD2. The CDR3 covers 20 residues. Germline V gene lookup returns CDR1 MGHRA and CDR2 YSYEKL. The junction had 20 bases not matched to a gene; V was cut back by 0 bases and J by 8 bases. This chain's CDR3 is CASSQEGGGRATRSRDEQFF. The CDR3 nucleotides are TGCGCCAGCAGCCAAGAAGGGGGCGGGAGGGCCACCCGATCGAGGGATGAGCAGTTCTTC.